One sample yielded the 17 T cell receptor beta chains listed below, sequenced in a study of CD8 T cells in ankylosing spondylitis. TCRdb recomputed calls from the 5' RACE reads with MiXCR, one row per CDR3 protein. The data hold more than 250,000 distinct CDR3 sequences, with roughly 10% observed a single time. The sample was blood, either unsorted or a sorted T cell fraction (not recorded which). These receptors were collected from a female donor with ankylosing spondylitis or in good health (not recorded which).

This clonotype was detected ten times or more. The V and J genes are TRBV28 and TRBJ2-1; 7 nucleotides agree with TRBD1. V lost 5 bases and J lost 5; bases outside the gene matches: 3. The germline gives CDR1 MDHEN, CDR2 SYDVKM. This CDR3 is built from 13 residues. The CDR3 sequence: CASSTDRDNEQFF. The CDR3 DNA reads TGTGCCAGCAGTACTGACAGGGACAATGAGCAGTTCTTC. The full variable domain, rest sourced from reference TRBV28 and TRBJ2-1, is DVKVTQSSRYLVKRTGEKVFLECVQDMDHENMFWYRQDPGLGLRLIYFSYDVKMKEKGDIPEGYSVSREKKERFSLILESASTNQTSMYLCASSTDRDNEQFFGPGTRLTVL.

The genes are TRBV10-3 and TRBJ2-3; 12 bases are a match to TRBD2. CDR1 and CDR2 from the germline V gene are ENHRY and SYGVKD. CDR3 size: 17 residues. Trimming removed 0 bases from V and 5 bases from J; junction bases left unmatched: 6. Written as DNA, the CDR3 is TGTGCCATCAGTGAGTCGGCTAGCGGGAGGGCAGTAGATACGCAGTATTTT. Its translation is CAISESASGRAVDTQYF.

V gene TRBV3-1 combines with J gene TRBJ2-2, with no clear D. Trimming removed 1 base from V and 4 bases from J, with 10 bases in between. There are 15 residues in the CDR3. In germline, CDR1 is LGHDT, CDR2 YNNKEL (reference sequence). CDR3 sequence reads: CASSQVPLITGELFF. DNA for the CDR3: TGTGCCAGCAGCCAAGTTCCCCTTATCACCGGGGAGCTGTTTTTT.

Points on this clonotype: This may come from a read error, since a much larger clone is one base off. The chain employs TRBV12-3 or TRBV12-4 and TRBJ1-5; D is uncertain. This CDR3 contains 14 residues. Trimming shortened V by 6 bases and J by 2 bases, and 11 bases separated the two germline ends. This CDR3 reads CASSTDGGNQPQHF. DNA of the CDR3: TGTGCCAGCAGCACTGACGGGGGCAATCAGCCCCAGCATTTT.

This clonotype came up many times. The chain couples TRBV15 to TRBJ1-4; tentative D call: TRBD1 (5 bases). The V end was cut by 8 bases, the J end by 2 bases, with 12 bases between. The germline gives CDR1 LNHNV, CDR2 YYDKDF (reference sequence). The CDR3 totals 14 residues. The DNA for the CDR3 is TGTGCCACCGGGGGGTCGGCGACTAATGAAAAACTGTTTTTT. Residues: CATGGSATNEKLFF.

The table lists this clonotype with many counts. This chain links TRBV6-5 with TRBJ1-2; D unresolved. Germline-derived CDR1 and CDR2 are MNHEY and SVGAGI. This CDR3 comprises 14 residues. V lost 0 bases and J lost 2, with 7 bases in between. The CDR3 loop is CASSYSVGNYGYTF. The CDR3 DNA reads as TGTGCCAGCAGTTACTCCGTGGGGAACTATGGCTACACCTTC.

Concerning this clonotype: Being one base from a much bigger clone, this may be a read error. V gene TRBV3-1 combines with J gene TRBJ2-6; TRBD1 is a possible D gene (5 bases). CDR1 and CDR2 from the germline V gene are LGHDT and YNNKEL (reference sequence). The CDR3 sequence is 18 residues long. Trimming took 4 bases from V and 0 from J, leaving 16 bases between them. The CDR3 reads CASSLKDNFPSGANVLTF. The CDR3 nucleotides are TGTGCCAGCAGCCTGAAGGACAACTTCCCCTCTGGGGCCAACGTCCTGACTTTC.

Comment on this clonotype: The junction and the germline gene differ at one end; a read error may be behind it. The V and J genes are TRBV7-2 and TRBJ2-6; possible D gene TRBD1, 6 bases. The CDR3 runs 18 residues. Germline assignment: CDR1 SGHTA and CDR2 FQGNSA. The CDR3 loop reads CASSLAGTIISGANALTF. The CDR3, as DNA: TGTGCCAGCAGCTTAGCGGGGACAATTATCTCTGGGGCCAACGCCCTGACTTTC.

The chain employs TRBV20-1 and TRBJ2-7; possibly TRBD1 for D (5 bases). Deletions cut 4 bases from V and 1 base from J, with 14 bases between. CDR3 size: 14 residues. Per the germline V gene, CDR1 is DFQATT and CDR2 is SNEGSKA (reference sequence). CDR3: CSAKGAGKSYEQYF. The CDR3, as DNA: TGCAGTGCTAAAGGGGCAGGGAAATCCTACGAGCAGTACTTC.

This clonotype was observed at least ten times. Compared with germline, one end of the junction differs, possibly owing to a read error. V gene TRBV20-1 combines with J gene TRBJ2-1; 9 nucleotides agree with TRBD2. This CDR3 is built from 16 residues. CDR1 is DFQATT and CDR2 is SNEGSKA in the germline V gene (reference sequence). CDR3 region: CTIKASGASSYNEQFF. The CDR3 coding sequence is TGTACAATAAAGGCTAGCGGGGCTAGCTCCTACAATGAGCAGTTCTTC.

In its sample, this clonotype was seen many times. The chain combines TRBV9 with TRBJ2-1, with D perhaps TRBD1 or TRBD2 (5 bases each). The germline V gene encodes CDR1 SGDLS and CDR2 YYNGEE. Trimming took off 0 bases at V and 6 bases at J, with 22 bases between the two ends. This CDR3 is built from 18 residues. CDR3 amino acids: CASSVDLRASPSTNEQFF. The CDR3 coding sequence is TGTGCCAGCAGCGTAGACCTCAGGGCTAGCCCCTCCACCAATGAGCAGTTCTTC.

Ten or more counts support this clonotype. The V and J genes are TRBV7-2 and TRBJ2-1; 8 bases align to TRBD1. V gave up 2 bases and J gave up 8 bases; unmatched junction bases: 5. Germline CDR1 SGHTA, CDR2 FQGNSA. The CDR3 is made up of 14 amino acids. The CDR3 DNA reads TGTGCCAGCAGCTTATCTGGACAGGGCTATGAGCAGTTCTTC. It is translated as CASSLSGQGYEQFF.

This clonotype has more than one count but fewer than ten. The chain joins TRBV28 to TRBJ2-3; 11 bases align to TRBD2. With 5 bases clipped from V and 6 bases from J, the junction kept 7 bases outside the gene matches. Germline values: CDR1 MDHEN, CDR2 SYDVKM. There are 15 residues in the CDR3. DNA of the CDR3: TGTGCCAGCAGTCAATTAGCGGGAGGGCTGGATACGCAGTATTTT. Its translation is CASSQLAGGLDTQYF.

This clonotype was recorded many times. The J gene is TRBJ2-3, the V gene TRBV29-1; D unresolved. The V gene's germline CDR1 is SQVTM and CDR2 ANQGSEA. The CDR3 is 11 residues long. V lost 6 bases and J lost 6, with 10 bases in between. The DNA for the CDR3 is TGCAGCGTCAAACCCGGGGATACGCAGTATTTT. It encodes CSVKPGDTQYF.

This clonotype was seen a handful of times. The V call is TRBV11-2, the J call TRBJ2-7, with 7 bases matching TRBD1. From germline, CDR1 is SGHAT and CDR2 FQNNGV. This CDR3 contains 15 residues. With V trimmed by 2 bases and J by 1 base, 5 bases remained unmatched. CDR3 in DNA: TGTGCCAGCAGCTTAAACAGGGGCCATTCCTACGAGCAGTACTTC. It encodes CASSLNRGHSYEQYF.

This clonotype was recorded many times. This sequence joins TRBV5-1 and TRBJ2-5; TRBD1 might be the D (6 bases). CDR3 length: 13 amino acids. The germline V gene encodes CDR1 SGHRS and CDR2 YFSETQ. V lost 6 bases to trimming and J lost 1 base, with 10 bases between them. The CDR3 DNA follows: TGCGCCAGCAATCAGGGGATCCAAGAGACCCAGTACTTC. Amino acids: CASNQGIQETQYF.

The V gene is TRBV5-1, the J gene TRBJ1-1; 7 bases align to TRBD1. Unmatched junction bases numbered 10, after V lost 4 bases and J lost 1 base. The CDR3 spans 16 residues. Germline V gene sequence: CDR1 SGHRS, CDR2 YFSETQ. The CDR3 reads CASSPQSWTGNTEAFF. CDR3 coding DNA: TGCGCCAGCAGCCCGCAGTCCTGGACAGGGAACACTGAAGCTTTCTTT.